The 7 T cell receptor beta chains below come from one sample, sequenced in a study of T cells after yellow fever vaccination. A single record per CDR3 protein comes from TCRdb applying MiXCR to the 5' RACE reads. The sample comprises nearly 550,000 distinct CDR3 sequences, about a fifth of which are singletons, and over 11% rests with the top ten. The material was PBMCs, obtained 15 days after the yellow fever booster vaccination. These TCRs come from a man in his thirties or forties who received the YFV17D yellow fever vaccine.

This rearrangement joins TRBV5-4 to TRBJ2-1, with TRBD2 matching 8 bases. CDR1 SGHNT and CDR2 YYREEE come from the germline V gene (reference sequence). Trimming took 4 bases from V and 0 from J; bases not matched to a gene: 6. The CDR3 spans 16 residues. This chain's CDR3 is CASSPRGAISYNEQFF. CDR3 nucleotide sequence: TGTGCCAGCAGCCCGCGGGGGGCGATCTCCTACAATGAGCAGTTCTTC.

This rearrangement joins TRBV18 to TRBJ2-4, with 7 bases matching TRBD1. The trim removed 4 bases at V and 3 bases at J, leaving 9 bases unmatched. Per germline, CDR1 KGHSH and CDR2 LQKENI. CDR3 size: 16 residues. The CDR3 region has the DNA TGTGCCAGCTCACAACCCGACAGGGTTGGCAAAAACATTCAGTACTTC. Translating it yields CASSQPDRVGKNIQYF. Based on the CDR3 plus reference TRBV18 and TRBJ2-4, the full variable domain is NAGVMQNPRHLVRRRGQEARLRCSPMKGHSHVYWYRQLPEEGLKFMVYLQKENIIDESGMPKERFSAEFPKEGPSILRIQQVVRGDSAAYFCASSQPDRVGKNIQYFGAGTRLSVL.

This clonotype was counted a few times. The J gene is TRBJ2-5, the V gene TRBV4-3; D not certain. CDR3 length equals 14 residues. The V end lost 0 bases, the J end lost 4 bases, and 9 bases lay between the germline ends. Germline CDR1 LGHNA, CDR2 YSLEER. CDR3 sequence reads: CASSQEPVGETQYF. Written as DNA, the CDR3 is TGCGCCAGCAGCCAAGAGCCAGTAGGAGAGACCCAGTACTTC.

The chain has TRBV15 and TRBJ2-3; D may correspond to TRBD1 or TRBD2 (6 bases each). Germline lookup yields CDR1 LNHNV and CDR2 YYDKDF (reference sequence). Trimming removed 6 bases at V and 8 bases at J, with 24 bases between. This CDR3 has 16 amino acids. The CDR3 here is CATSGNRAILAPTQYF. The DNA of the CDR3 is TGTGCCACCAGTGGGAACAGGGCTATACTAGCCCCTACGCAGTATTTT.

Many counts were recorded for this clonotype. The chain uses TRBV6-1 and TRBJ2-2; 11 bases fit TRBD2. The V and J ends lost 5 bases and 2 bases, in that order; junction bases with no gene match: 4. CDR1 and CDR2 from the germline V gene are MNHNS and SASEGT. The CDR3 sequence is 16 residues long. CDR3 nucleotides: TGTGCCAGCAGTCCCGGGACTAGCGGCAACACCGGGGAGCTGTTTTTT. This translates into CASSPGTSGNTGELFF.

Notes on this clonotype: A junction boundary mismatches the germline segment, possibly from a read error. The chain joins TRBV20-1 to TRBJ2-3; TRBD2 agrees at 11 bases. The length of the CDR3 is 13 residues. Per the germline V gene, CDR1 is DFQATT and CDR2 is SNEGSKA (reference sequence). This CDR3 is CSARDTVSLAGGF. CDR3 bases: TGCAGTGCTAGAGATACGGTGTCGCTAGCGGGAGGTTTT.

With respect to this clonotype: A junction end diverges from the germline sequence, so it may reflect a read error. The chain links TRBV20-1 to TRBJ2-1; D may correspond to TRBD1 or TRBD2 (7 bases each). CDR3 length equals 15 residues. Germline V gives CDR1 DFQATT, CDR2 SNEGSKA (reference sequence). CDR3 loop: CCATLGGDRYNEQFF. The DNA for the CDR3 is TGCTGTGCTACTTTGGGGGGGGACAGATACAATGAGCAGTTCTTC.